This T cell receptor (beta chain) was retrieved from a study of blood T cell repertoires in COVID-19. At the level of the study: Acute and convalescent COVID-19 samples came from the United States, Italy and Spain. PBMCs, B-cell-depleted T cells, or T cells were the source of the cDNA or gDNA that made up the material.

The CDR3 sequence is 13 residues long. Germline V gene lookup returns CDR1 MNHEY and CDR2 SVGEGT. V dropped 6 bases and J dropped 5 bases, with 13 bases sitting between them. Generated by immunoSEQ multiplex PCR, the TCRdb table keeps only in-frame clones and is missing some. The table records approximately 130,000 clones, more than 75% of them present only once. The rearrangement joins TRBV6-2 or TRBV6-3 to TRBJ2-5; D assignment may be TRBD1 or TRBD2 (5 bases each). The sequencing sample was made of peripheral blood. This TCR derives from a man aged 55 to 70 with acute or convalescent COVID-19. DNA for the CDR3: TGTGCCAGCAGCCGGGGCTCCAAGGAGACCCAGTACTTC. It specifies CASSRGSKETQYF.